The 30 T cell receptor beta chains below were found in one sample sequenced in a study of molecular identifiers for immune sequencing clone quantification. TCRdb reprocessed the PCR reads via MiXCR and lists one record per CDR3 protein. Of under 600,000 distinct CDR3 sequences in the sample, 25% were seen once. The sequencing sample was made of naive CD8+ T cells from blood, with Jurkat cell RNA spiked in. Indicated subset: FACS-sorted CD8+CD4-CCR7+CD45RA+ naive T cells. All receptors derive from a human donor in good health. Some libraries in this study had Jurkat cell RNA spiked in.

As to this clonotype: A clone one base away is much larger, so this may be a read error. V is TRBV7-9 and J is TRBJ2-3, with TRBD2 identical over 9 bases. The germline V gene encodes CDR1 SEHNR and CDR2 FQNEAQ (reference sequence). The CDR3 is 16 residues long. This CDR3 is CASTQDGGRDPDTRYF. The CDR3 DNA reads as TGTGCCAGCACCCAGGACGGCGGGAGGGACCCAGATACGCGGTATTTT.

A word on this clonotype: A much larger clone differs by one base, so this may be a read error. The V call is TRBV20-1, the J call TRBJ2-2; tentatively, D is TRBD2 (5 bases). Germline CDR1 is DFQATT and CDR2 is SNEGSKA (reference sequence). CDR3 length equals 13 residues. The CDR3 loop reads CSAMGRNTGELYF. In nucleotides, the CDR3 is TGCAGTGCTATGGGCAGAAACACCGGGGAGCTGTATTTT.

A word on this clonotype: The junction differs from germline at one of its ends, possibly a read error. The chain joins TRBV29-1 to TRBJ1-1; no definite D call. There are 11 residues in the CDR3. Germline values: CDR1 SQVTM, CDR2 ANQGSEA. CDR3 in amino acids: CSVAMNTEAFF. DNA for the CDR3: TGCAGCGTTGCCATGAACACTGAAGCCTTCTTT.

The J gene is TRBJ2-3, the V gene TRBV12-3 or TRBV12-4; 9 bases map to TRBD2. V lost 3 bases to trimming and J lost 1 base; unmatched junction nucleotides: 14. The CDR3 spans 19 residues. CDR3 region: CASSFYLKHSGGGTDTQYF. The CDR3 bases are TGTGCCAGCAGTTTTTATCTAAAGCATAGCGGGGGCGGCACAGATACGCAGTATTTT.

Remarks on this clonotype: A much more abundant neighbour one base away suggests this may be a read error. The chain joins TRBV4-1 to TRBJ2-7, with 10 bases lining up with TRBD1. The CDR3 loop spans 14 amino acids. Germline values: CDR1 MGHRA, CDR2 YSYEKL. The V and J ends lost 8 bases and 4 bases, in that order; junction bases with no gene match: 8. In DNA form, the CDR3 reads TGCGCCAGCGGCCCCCGGGACAGGGGTTACGAGCAGTACTTC. Translating gives CASGPRDRGYEQYF.

The chain is built from TRBV27 and TRBJ2-7; 9 bases line up with TRBD2. CDR1 is MNHEY and CDR2 is SMNVEV in the germline V gene (reference sequence). V gave up 5 bases and J gave up 5 bases; unmatched junction bases: 13. The CDR3 extends over 16 amino acids. The CDR3 here is CASSRTIVSGSDEQYF. In DNA, the CDR3 is TGTGCCAGCAGTCGGACTATCGTTAGCGGGAGCGACGAGCAGTACTTC.

In the case of this clonotype: A read error may account for a junction end that differs from germline. The chain couples TRBV10-1 to TRBJ2-3; D uncertain. CDR1 is WNHNN, CDR2 SYGVQD, per germline (reference sequence). The CDR3 spans 16 residues. CDR3 DNA: TGCGCCAGCAGTGAGTCTGGCCAGCTTAGCACAGATACGCAGTGTTTT. It specifies CASSESGQLSTDTQCF.

This clonotype was detected a few times. V and J are TRBV6-2 or TRBV6-3 and TRBJ2-1; D gene unclear. CDR1 is MNHEY, CDR2 SVGEGT, per germline. Trimming removed 1 base at V and 0 bases at J, with 7 bases between. The length of the CDR3 is 15 residues. DNA for the CDR3: TGTGCCAGCAGTTACTATGAGAGCTCCTACAATGAGCAGTTCTTC. Its translation: CASSYYESSYNEQFF.

As concerns this clonotype: A much larger clone differs from this one at a single base, so this may be a read error. The CDR3 does not end in the conserved phenylalanine or tryptophan, so this is likely a read error. The V and J genes are TRBV20-1 and TRBJ2-4, with a weak D call TRBD1 (6 bases). This CDR3 has 15 amino acids. V was cut by 1 base and J by 0 bases, with 10 bases left in between. From germline, CDR1 is DFQATT and CDR2 SNEGSKA (reference sequence). CDR3 sequence reads: CSARAGQLAKNIQYI. For the CDR3, the DNA is TGCAGTGCTAGAGCAGGACAGCTAGCCAAAAACATTCAGTACATC.

This clonotype was counted a few times. The chain employs TRBV20-1 and TRBJ2-7; 10 positions match TRBD2. The CDR3 contains 15 residues. V shed 2 bases, J shed 1 base, and the junction held 5 bases outside the gene matches. Germline V gene sequence: CDR1 DFQATT, CDR2 SNEGSKA (reference sequence). CDR3 residues: CSARSLAGESYEQYF. CDR3 bases: TGCAGTGCTAGAAGCCTAGCGGGGGAATCCTACGAGCAGTACTTC.

V usage is TRBV11-2 and J usage is TRBJ1-1; D remains ambiguous. Germline-derived CDR1 and CDR2 are SGHAT and FQNNGV. The CDR3 has 15 residues. V was trimmed by 1 base and J by 1 base, leaving 10 bases between them. The CDR3 reads CASSLVLGWNTEAFF. As DNA, the CDR3 is TGTGCCAGCAGCTTAGTTTTAGGCTGGAACACTGAAGCTTTCTTT.

CDR3 in amino acids: CASSLGPGLAANTGELFF. The CDR3 nucleotides are TGTGCCAGCAGCTTGGGCCCGGGACTAGCGGCGAACACCGGGGAGCTGTTTTTT. The chain is built from TRBV5-4 and TRBJ2-2, with 11 bases aligning to TRBD2. From germline, CDR1 is SGHNT and CDR2 YYREEE (reference sequence). This CDR3 is 18 amino acids long. Trimming at V came to 0 bases and at J to 0 bases, leaving 4 bases not matched to a gene.

This chain uses TRBV2 with TRBJ1-4, with no clear D. Germline V gene sequence: CDR1 SNHLY, CDR2 FYNNEI. This CDR3 has 17 amino acids. V was cut by 0 bases and J by 3 bases, with 14 bases left in between. The chain's CDR3 is CASSEALGQDPNEKLFF. The CDR3 DNA sequence: TGTGCCAGCAGTGAAGCGCTTGGGCAGGACCCTAATGAAAAACTGTTTTTT.

This clonotype was seen a few times. The genes are TRBV20-1 and TRBJ1-6; TRBD1 agrees at 8 bases. The CDR3 loop spans 13 amino acids. The V gene's germline CDR1 is DFQATT and CDR2 SNEGSKA (reference sequence). The junction had 5 bases not matched to a gene; V was cut back by 4 bases and J by 9 bases. CDR3 bases: TGCAGTGCTAAAGACAGGGGTAGTTCACCCCTCCACTTT. Encoded protein: CSAKDRGSSPLHF.

This clonotype has just a few counts. V and J are TRBV20-1 and TRBJ1-5, with 7 bases matching TRBD1. The CDR3 covers 13 residues. Per the germline V gene, CDR1 is DFQATT and CDR2 is SNEGSKA (reference sequence). Trimming at V came to 6 bases and at J to 6 bases, leaving 8 bases not matched to a gene. As DNA, the CDR3 is TGCAGTGCCTTGACAGGGCTGGCTCAGCCCCAGCATTTT. Its translation: CSALTGLAQPQHF.

The chain recombines TRBV30 with TRBJ2-1, with 12 bases fitting TRBD2. CDR1 and CDR2 (germline): GTSNPN, SVGIG (reference sequence). The CDR3 totals 14 residues. J gave up 8 bases and V 1 base, and 3 bases lay outside the gene matches. The CDR3 loop reads CAWSDGTSGHEQFF. CDR3 bases: TGTGCCTGGAGTGACGGGACTAGCGGGCATGAGCAGTTCTTC.

There are many counts of this clonotype. J is TRBJ1-1 and V is TRBV7-9; 8 bases are shared with TRBD1. Trimming cost V 5 bases and J 4 bases; bases outside gene matches: 6. Germline-derived CDR1 and CDR2 are SEHNR and FQNEAQ (reference sequence). The CDR3 covers 14 residues. This CDR3 is CASSVGQGFTEAFF. The DNA of the CDR3 is TGTGCCAGCAGCGTTGGACAGGGCTTCACTGAAGCTTTCTTT. Supplemented by reference TRBV7-9 and TRBJ1-1, the full variable domain reads DTGVSQNPRHKITKRGQNVTFRCDPISEHNRLYWYRQTLGQGPEFLTYFQNEAQLEKSRLLSDRFSAERPKGSFSTLEIQRTEQGDSAMYLCASSVGQGFTEAFFGQGTRLTVV.

As concerns this clonotype: One end of the junction does not line up with germline, which may come from a read error. The J gene is TRBJ2-7, the V gene TRBV5-3; the match to TRBD2 covers 14 bases. TRBV5-3 is assigned to the ORF class and has an uncertain function. This CDR3 contains 15 residues. The CDR3 DNA reads TGTGCCAGCAGAATGACTAGCGGGGGGGCTGGTGAGCGGTACTTC. Protein product: CASRMTSGGAGERYF.

About this clonotype itself: As the CDR3 is not closed by the conserved phenylalanine or tryptophan, this likely results from a read error. The genes are TRBV9 and TRBJ2-3; D ambiguous. Germline lookup yields CDR1 SGDLS and CDR2 YYNGEE. The CDR3 is made up of 14 amino acids. Trimming removed 4 bases at V and 1 base at J, with 10 bases between. The CDR3 spells CASSQRTGTDTQYS. The DNA of the CDR3 is TGTGCCAGCAGCCAAAGGACGGGCACAGATACGCAGTATTCT.

This clonotype was counted between two and nine times. This sequence joins TRBV15 and TRBJ1-1; D not resolved. From germline, CDR1 is LNHNV and CDR2 YYDKDF (reference sequence). This CDR3 region has 16 residues. Trimming shortened V by 1 base and J by 4 bases, and 16 bases separated the two germline ends. The CDR3 here is CATSRVLGTAATEAFF. CDR3 nucleotide sequence: TGTGCCACCAGCAGAGTCCTGGGCACGGCGGCCACTGAAGCTTTCTTT.

V is TRBV4-1 and J is TRBJ2-1; no firm D call. The CDR3 consists of 14 residues. CDR1 is MGHRA, CDR2 YSYEKL, per germline. The V end was cut by 6 bases, the J end by 6 bases, with 15 bases between. CDR3 in amino acids: CASSHPATVNEQFF. CDR3 coding DNA: TGCGCCAGCAGTCACCCGGCCACTGTCAATGAGCAGTTCTTC.

This clonotype showed up many times. The V call is TRBV6-5, the J call TRBJ1-1, with 7 bases lining up with TRBD1. The CDR3 has 14 residues. From germline, CDR1 is MNHEY and CDR2 SVGAGI. V shed 7 bases and J 4 bases; nucleotides not matched to a gene: 9. In DNA form, the CDR3 reads TGTGCCAGCAACACACAGGGGTCTGGCACTGAAGCTTTCTTT. This encodes CASNTQGSGTEAFF.

This clonotype was found once. This clone may be a read error of a much larger clone one base away. This chain connects TRBV12-5 to TRBJ2-7, with unresolved D. The germline V gene has CDR1 LGHNT and CDR2 FRNRAP. The V end was cut by 0 bases, the J end by 5 bases, with 14 bases between. This CDR3 contains 15 residues. The chain's CDR3 is CASGLVNGRNHEQYF. The CDR3 nucleotides are TGTGCTAGTGGTTTGGTAAACGGCAGGAACCACGAGCAGTACTTC.

This clonotype was observed a few times. CDR3 region: CASSLVAGVNNSPLHF. The CDR3 region has the DNA TGCGCCAGCAGCCTGGTCGCAGGCGTAAATAATTCACCCCTCCACTTT. The chain uses TRBV4-1 and TRBJ1-6; D is uncertain. There are 16 residues in the CDR3. Germline loops: CDR1 MGHRA, CDR2 YSYEKL. V dropped 4 bases and J dropped 5 bases, with 15 bases sitting between them.

This clonotype was picked up many times. The genes are TRBV7-9 and TRBJ2-3; D not resolved. This CDR3 spans 14 amino acids. Germline lookup yields CDR1 SEHNR and CDR2 FQNEAQ (reference sequence). Deletions cut 2 bases from V and 4 bases from J, with 10 bases between. The DNA of the CDR3 is TGTGCCAGCAGCTTAACCTCGGATCCAGATACGCAGTATTTT. This codes for CASSLTSDPDTQYF.

The V call is TRBV29-1, the J call TRBJ1-1; D may be TRBD1 (6 bases). Trimming took off 5 bases at V and 1 base at J, with 8 bases between the two ends. From germline, CDR1 is SQVTM and CDR2 ANQGSEA. The length of the CDR3 is 12 residues. CDR3 sequence: CSVLQGNTEAFF. As DNA, the CDR3 is TGCAGCGTTCTACAGGGGAACACTGAAGCTTTCTTT.

This clonotype was counted between two and nine times. V usage is TRBV27 and J usage is TRBJ2-7, with 9 bases that match TRBD1. CDR1 is MNHEY, CDR2 SMNVEV, per germline (reference sequence). Trimming cost V 8 bases and J 1 base; bases outside gene matches: 3. The CDR3 loop spans 13 amino acids. CDR3 sequence reads: CASGGTGSYEQYF. In DNA form, the CDR3 reads TGTGCCAGCGGGGGGACAGGGTCCTACGAGCAGTACTTC.

A remark on this clonotype: Given a much more abundant clone one base away, this may be a read error. The chain has TRBV30 and TRBJ2-7, with D perhaps TRBD2 (5 bases). This CDR3 spans 13 amino acids. The germline CDR1 and CDR2 sequences are GTSNPN and SVGIG (reference sequence). CDR3 protein: CAWSIYTYNERFF. The CDR3 DNA sequence: TGTGCCTGGAGTATATATACCTACAATGAGCGGTTCTTC. Looking up the rest from reference TRBV30 and TRBJ2-7 gives the full variable domain: SQTIHQWPATLVQPVGSPLSLECTVEGTSNPNLYWYRQAAGRGLQLLFYSVGIGQISSEVPQNLSASRPQDRQFILSSKKLLLSDSGFYLCAWSIYTYNERFFGPGTRLTVT.

This clonotype was counted only a few times. This chain connects TRBV12-3 or TRBV12-4 to TRBJ2-3, with D possibly matching TRBD2 (6 bases). Between the trimmed V and J ends, which lost 5 bases and 6 bases, there was a span of 12 bases. This CDR3 is built from 13 residues. The DNA of the CDR3 is TGTGCCAGCAGTCCTATTGGGGGGGATACGCAGTATTTT. It codes for CASSPIGGDTQYF.

This rearrangement joins TRBV20-1 to TRBJ1-2; perhaps TRBD1 as D (5 bases). V was clipped by 7 bases and J by 3 bases, with 15 bases between them. This CDR3 region has 13 residues. Germline V gives CDR1 DFQATT, CDR2 SNEGSKA (reference sequence). The CDR3 DNA follows: TGCAGTGTGAGGAGGCAGGGTCACTATGGCTACACCTTC. Its protein product is CSVRRQGHYGYTF.